This is a list of T cell receptor beta chains from one sample in a study of beta chain features in type 1 diabetes. TCRdb keeps only in-frame clones here, not all; method: immunoSEQ multiplex PCR. The table has 640,000 or so clones, roughly an eighth seen once. The sample was naive CD4+ T cells from blood. These receptors came from a man aged 18 to 29 with type 1 diabetes. Both conserved end residues are part of each CDR3. The D gene is left open where the match is weak. Clone size appears in some rows only: once, few, many, or a class for an expanded clone.

V	D	J	size	CDR3	DNA
TRBV10-3	NA	TRBJ1-2	few	CAISADSPNYGYTF	TGTGCCATCAGTGCAGACAGCCCTAACTATGGCTACACCTTC
TRBV5-1	TRBD2	TRBJ2-5	few	CASSSREGLETQYF	TGCGCCAGCAGCTCGCGGGAGGGATTAGAGACCCAGTACTTC
TRBV4-2	TRBD1	TRBJ2-5	NA	CASSIPQGAGETQYF	TGTGCCAGCAGTATCCCTCAGGGGGCAGGGGAGACCCAGTACTTC
TRBV2	NA	TRBJ2-5	few	CASRPQGTPIQETQYF	TGTGCCAGCAGGCCTCAGGGGACCCCCATCCAAGAGACCCAGTACTTC
TRBV2	NA	TRBJ2-7	few	CASSVGQGYEQYF	TGTGCCAGCAGTGTCGGCCAGGGCTACGAGCAGTACTTC
TRBV6-5	NA	TRBJ2-2	few	CASRGYTGELFF	TGTGCCAGCAGAGGTTACACCGGGGAGCTGTTTTTT
TRBV5-1	NA	TRBJ2-5	NA	CASSLVGRIQETQYF	TGCGCCAGCAGCTTGGTGGGGCGGATCCAAGAGACCCAGTACTTC
TRBV5-1	NA	TRBJ2-7	NA	CASSLWQGPYSEQYF	TGCGCCAGCAGCTTATGGCAGGGCCCCTATAGCGAGCAGTACTTC
TRBV28	NA	TRBJ1-2	few	CASSPQLNYGYTF	TGTGCCAGCAGTCCCCAATTAAACTATGGCTACACCTTC
TRBV10-3	NA	TRBJ2-6	few	CAISVGQTGANVLTF	TGTGCCATCAGTGTGGGGCAGACTGGGGCCAACGTCCTGACTTTC
TRBV7-6	NA	TRBJ2-5	NA	CASSLAGRTIQETQYF	TGTGCCAGCAGCTTAGCCGGCCGAACGATCCAAGAGACCCAGTACTTC
TRBV7-9	TRBD1	TRBJ1-5	NA	CASSPWDREGQPQHF	TGTGCCAGCAGCCCTTGGGACAGGGAGGGTCAGCCCCAGCATTTT
TRBV25-1	NA	TRBJ1-2	NA	CASSEDPSYGYTF	TGTGCCAGCAGCGAGGACCCCAGCTATGGCTACACCTTC
TRBV30	TRBD1	TRBJ1-2	few	CAWNYQGAGYTF	TGTGCCTGGAATTATCAGGGGGCTGGCTACACCTTC
TRBV21-1	NA	TRBJ2-4	NA	CASSAPTGEGAKNIQYF	TGTGCCAGCAGCGCCCCGACAGGGGAAGGGGCCAAAAACATTCAGTACTTC
TRBV25-1	NA	TRBJ2-7	few	CASSRELAFYEQYF	TGTGCCAGCAGCAGGGAACTGGCCTTCTACGAGCAGTACTTC
TRBV4-1	NA	TRBJ2-7	NA	CASSQGRGLAHSEQYF	TGCGCCAGCAGCCAAGGAAGGGGACTCGCCCACTCCGAGCAGTACTTC